Listed here are 17 T cell receptor beta chains from one sample, sequenced in a study of identical twins. Via MiXCR, TCRdb re-called the 5' RACE reads, giving one row per CDR3 protein. The sample yields roughly 200,000 distinct CDR3 sequences, around 8% seen once. These data also formed part of another study, on yellow fever vaccine responses in identical twins.

The sample consisted of memory (CD45RO+) T cells sorted from blood. These receptors came from a woman aged 18-29 years in good health.

The genes are TRBV7-2 and TRBJ1-2; TRBD1 is a possible D gene (5 bases). Germline lookup yields CDR1 SGHTA and CDR2 FQGNSA. The CDR3 loop spans 16 amino acids. V shed 1 base and J shed 5 bases, with 17 bases lying between them. The CDR3 loop reads CASSLESMGQSYGYTF. The CDR3 bases are TGTGCCAGCAGCTTAGAATCCATGGGGCAGTCGTATGGCTACACCTTC. The full variable domain, with the rest looked up from reference TRBV7-2 and TRBJ1-2, is GAGVSQSPSNKVTEKGKDVELRCDPISGHTALYWYRQSLGQGLEFLIYFQGNSAPDKSGLPSDRFSAERTGGSVSTLTIQRTQQEDSAVYLCASSLESMGQSYGYTFGSGTRLTVV.

This clonotype has just a few counts. The chain combines TRBV25-1 with TRBJ1-1; TRBD1 matches 8 bases. The junction had 3 bases not matched to a gene; V was cut back by 3 bases and J by 6 bases. Germline values: CDR1 MGHDK, CDR2 SYGVNS. This CDR3 has 13 residues. The CDR3 reads CASSDRGRPEAFF. The CDR3 DNA follows: TGTGCCAGCAGTGACAGGGGGCGTCCTGAAGCTTTCTTT.

The J gene is TRBJ1-1, the V gene TRBV28, with 10 bases that match TRBD1. Germline CDR1 and CDR2: MDHEN and SYDVKM. This CDR3 has 13 residues. V shed 8 bases and J 5 bases; nucleotides not matched to a gene: 5. CDR3 nucleotide sequence: TGTGCCAGCCTAGACAGGGGGCGAACTGAAGCTTTCTTT. It codes for CASLDRGRTEAFF.

The DNA of the CDR3 is TGCAGCGTGAGACAGGCCGCAGGAGATACGCAGTATTTT. It yields the protein CSVRQAAGDTQYF. V and J are TRBV29-1 and TRBJ2-3; a weak D match, TRBD1 (6 bases). Germline V gene sequence: CDR1 SQVTM, CDR2 ANQGSEA. The V end was cut by 6 bases, the J end by 5 bases, with 15 bases between. The CDR3 runs 13 residues.

J is TRBJ2-1 and V is TRBV10-2; 11 positions agree with TRBD2. This CDR3 contains 18 residues. Trimming at V came to 2 bases and at J to 4 bases, leaving 10 bases not matched to a gene. The germline V gene has CDR1 WSHSY and CDR2 SAAADI. The CDR3 sequence is CASSEGYPSGRRYNEQFF. The CDR3 nucleotides are TGCGCCAGCAGTGAGGGGTACCCTAGCGGGAGGAGGTACAATGAGCAGTTCTTC.

The V call is TRBV5-1, the J call TRBJ2-7; D may be TRBD2 (7 bases). The CDR3 length is 15 residues. In germline, CDR1 is SGHRS, CDR2 YFSETQ. The ends were cut back, 0 bases at V and 5 bases at J, with 15 bases in the middle. In DNA form, the CDR3 reads TGCGCCAGCAGCTTGGAGGGGGGGCCTGTCGACGAGCAGTACTTC. As protein: CASSLEGGPVDEQYF.

This clonotype was found a few times. Since a much larger clone is just one base distant, this may be a read error. This sequence joins TRBV7-8 and TRBJ2-1; D is possibly TRBD2 (7 bases). The ends were cut back, 4 bases at V and 3 bases at J, with 19 bases in the middle. Per germline, CDR1 SGHVS and CDR2 FQNEAQ. CDR3 size: 17 residues. CDR3 sequence (DNA): TGTGCCAGCAGCTCCTCTCAGCAGGGGACTATCTACAATGAGCAGTTCTTC. Its translation: CASSSSQQGTIYNEQFF.

This clonotype was seen a few times. CDR3 amino acids: CASTLAGEYNEQFF. In nucleotides, the CDR3 is TGTGCCAGCACCCTAGCGGGAGAATACAATGAGCAGTTCTTC. The chain couples TRBV28 to TRBJ2-1, with 10 positions matching TRBD2. Germline CDR1 is MDHEN and CDR2 is SYDVKM. After removal of 7 bases from V and 4 bases from J, the junction contained 4 bases not matched to a gene. The CDR3 consists of 14 residues.

This clonotype occurred many times. The chain combines TRBV6-1 with TRBJ1-1, with D perhaps TRBD1 (5 bases). CDR1 is MNHNS, CDR2 SASEGT, per germline. The CDR3 spans 13 residues. Trimming stripped 8 bases from V and 2 bases from J, with 12 bases between. In DNA form, the CDR3 reads TGTGCCAGCCGGGGGAGGGGAAACACTGAAGCTTTCTTT. As protein: CASRGRGNTEAFF.

The CDR3 sequence: CATYTATRGYTF. The DNA of the CDR3 is TGTGCCACCTACACTGCTACTAGGGGCTACACCTTC. J is TRBJ1-2 and V is TRBV6-5, with D uncertain. Per the germline V gene, CDR1 is MNHEY and CDR2 is SVGAGI. The CDR3 loop spans 12 amino acids. Trimming shortened V by 10 bases and J by 8 bases, and 17 bases separated the two germline ends.

This clonotype was counted at least ten times. The chain links TRBV6-5 to TRBJ2-1; no clear D gene. V gave up 0 bases and J gave up 8 bases, with 5 bases separating them. The CDR3 totals 12 residues. Germline V gives CDR1 MNHEY, CDR2 SVGAGI. The CDR3 nucleotides are TGTGCCAGCAGTTACTCTAGTCATGAGCAGTTCTTC. Translation gives CASSYSSHEQFF.

This chain links TRBV4-2 with TRBJ1-1, with TRBD1 as a possible D gene (6 bases). This CDR3 is built from 15 residues. The V and J ends lost 1 base and 3 bases respectively, with 12 bases between them. CDR1 LGHNA and CDR2 YNFKEQ come from the germline V gene. CDR3 protein: CASSQAGAGYTEAFF. The DNA of the CDR3 is TGTGCCAGCAGCCAAGCGGGGGCCGGCTACACTGAAGCTTTCTTT.

The chain joins TRBV30 to TRBJ1-2; D is perhaps TRBD1 (5 bases). The V and J ends lost 3 bases and 2 bases respectively, with 13 bases between them. Germline V lookup: CDR1 GTSNPN, CDR2 SVGIG (reference sequence). The CDR3 contains 14 residues. CDR3 in amino acids: CAWRVVGGNYGYTF. The CDR3 nucleotides read TGTGCCTGGAGGGTCGTTGGGGGAAACTATGGCTACACCTTC.

The chain couples TRBV3-1 to TRBJ2-2; TRBD1 aligns across 9 bases. Trimming at V came to 3 bases and at J to 6 bases, leaving 11 bases not matched to a gene. Germline V gene sequence: CDR1 LGHDT, CDR2 YNNKEL (reference sequence). This CDR3 is built from 17 residues. The CDR3 sequence: CASSQGPGQGYAGELFF. The CDR3 DNA is TGTGCCAGCAGCCAGGGCCCGGGACAGGGTTATGCCGGGGAGCTGTTTTTT.

This clonotype was picked up many times. The chain couples TRBV20-1 to TRBJ2-3; D is perhaps TRBD2 (5 bases). Germline CDR1 DFQATT, CDR2 SNEGSKA (reference sequence). The CDR3 is made up of 15 amino acids. Trimming pared 6 bases from V and 0 bases from J, leaving 16 bases between. The CDR3 region has the DNA TGCAGTGCAGACCCCGGGATTTCTAGCACAGATACGCAGTATTTT. This codes for CSADPGISSTDTQYF.

This clonotype was observed many times. The chain links TRBV28 to TRBJ2-2; D uncertain. Trimming stripped 8 bases from V and 12 bases from J, with 4 bases between. Looked up from germline, CDR1 is MDHEN and CDR2 is SYDVKM. CDR3 length equals 8 residues. Written as DNA, the CDR3 is TGTGCCAGCCTGCAGCTGTTTTTT. Residues: CASLQLFF.

Here the CDR3 reads CASSLDRATGNTIYF. The CDR3 DNA reads TGTGCCAGCTCACTCGACAGGGCCACTGGAAACACCATATATTTT. J is TRBJ1-3 and V is TRBV18, with 7 bases aligning to TRBD1. The CDR3 has 15 residues. The germline V gene encodes CDR1 KGHSH and CDR2 LQKENI. With V trimmed by 4 bases and J by 2 bases, 5 bases remained unmatched.